The T cell receptor beta chain described here comes from a study of T cells in Graves' hyperthyroidism and ophthalmopathy. The investigators amplified TCR beta CDR3 regions from RNA transcripts. A set of HTBI primers served as the primers for a first-round RT-PCR of the TCR CDR3. TCRdb recomputed calls from the multiplex PCR reads with MiXCR, one row per CDR3 protein. This sample has roughly 350,000 distinct CDR3 sequences; roughly 14% occur once, and the top ten carry around 19%. In this sample, this clonotype turned up a few times. The sequence was obtained from a woman in her thirties with Graves' ophthalmopathy. The sequencing sample was made of blood.

DNA for the CDR3: TGTGCCAGTAGGGGGACATTGGGGGCCGGGGAGCTGTTTTTT. Translating gives CASRGTLGAGELFF. The rearrangement uses TRBV19 and TRBJ2-2, with D perhaps TRBD1 (6 bases). CDR1 is LNHDA, CDR2 SQIVND, per germline (reference sequence). The CDR3 has 14 residues. Trimming pared 6 bases from V and 6 bases from J, leaving 14 bases between. Full variable domain (missing parts from reference TRBV19 and TRBJ2-2): DGGITQSPKYLFRKEGQNVTLSCEQNLNHDAMYWYRQDPGQGLRLIYYSQIVNDFQKGDIAEGYSVSREKKESFPLTVTSAQKNPTAFYLCASRGTLGAGELFFGEGSRLTVL.